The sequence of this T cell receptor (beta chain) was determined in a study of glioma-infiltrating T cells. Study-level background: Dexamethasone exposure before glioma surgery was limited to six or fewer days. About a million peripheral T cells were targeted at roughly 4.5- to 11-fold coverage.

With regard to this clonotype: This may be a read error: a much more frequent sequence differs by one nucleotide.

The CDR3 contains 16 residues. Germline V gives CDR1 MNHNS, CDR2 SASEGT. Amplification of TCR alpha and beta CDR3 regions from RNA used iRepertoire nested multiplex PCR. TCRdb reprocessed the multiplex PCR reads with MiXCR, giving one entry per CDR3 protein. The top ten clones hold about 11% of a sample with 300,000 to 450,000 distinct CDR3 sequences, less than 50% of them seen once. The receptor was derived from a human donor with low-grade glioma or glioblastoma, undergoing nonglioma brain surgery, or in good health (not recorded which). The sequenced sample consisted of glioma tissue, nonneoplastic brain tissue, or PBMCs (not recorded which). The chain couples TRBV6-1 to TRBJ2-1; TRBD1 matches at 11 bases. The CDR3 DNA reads TGTGCCAGCAGTCACCGGGACAGGGGGAGGTACAATGGGCAGTTCTTC. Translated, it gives CASSHRDRGRYNGQFF.